A selection of T cell receptor beta chains follows, all from one sample in a study of graft-versus-host responses after intestinal transplantation. The data were produced by immunoSEQ multiplex PCR, yet TCRdb's version contains in-frame clones alone and is incomplete. The table has 75,000 to 100,000 clones, about 83% seen once. The material sequenced was PBMCs, taken 255 days after intestinal transplant. These receptor sequences come from a human patient who received an intestinal transplant, so some T cells may come from the graft donor. Each CDR3 is given with its conserved first and last residue. D genes are given only for firm matches. A clone size is listed for some rows: how often the clone was seen (once, few, many), or a class if it is expanded.

clone_size	v_call	d_call	j_call	cdr3_aa	cdr3_nt
.	TRBV19	.	TRBJ1-5	CASKQGQGNQPQHF	TGTGCCAGTAAGCAGGGACAAGGCAATCAGCCCCAGCATTTT
.	TRBV5-1	TRBD2	TRBJ2-2	CASSLSPTSGGPPTGELFF	TGCGCCAGCAGCCTTAGCCCTACTAGCGGGGGCCCCCCCACCGGGGAGCTGTTTTTT
.	TRBV6-5	.	TRBJ1-1	CASSTGSMNTEAFF	TGTGCCAGCAGTACAGGGTCCATGAACACTGAAGCTTTCTTT
.	TRBV7-2	TRBD1	TRBJ1-5	CASSLGQGNQPQHF	TGTGCCAGCAGCTTGGGACAGGGCAATCAGCCCCAGCATTTT
.	TRBV4-1	.	TRBJ1-5	CASSQEGVFNQPQHF	TGCGCCAGCAGCCAAGAGGGGGTGTTCAATCAGCCCCAGCATTTT
.	TRBV6-1	.	TRBJ2-1	CASRQGLREQFF	TGTGCCAGCAGGCAGGGTTTGCGTGAGCAGTTCTTC
few	TRBV6-5	TRBD2	TRBJ2-5	CASGSGGGAETQYF	TGTGCCAGCGGGAGCGGGGGTGGGGCAGAGACCCAGTACTTC
.	TRBV15	.	TRBJ2-1	CATSRVLGDEQFF	TGTGCCACCAGCAGAGTCCTGGGGGATGAGCAGTTCTTC
.	TRBV28	TRBD2	TRBJ2-2	CASSLIGSGANTGELFF	TGTGCCAGCAGTTTAATCGGTAGCGGGGCGAACACCGGGGAGCTGTTTTTT
.	TRBV13	TRBD1	TRBJ2-7	CASSARDRPYEQYF	TGTGCCAGCAGCGCCCGGGACAGACCCTACGAGCAGTACTTC
.	TRBV6-5	.	TRBJ1-3	CASALGNTIYF	TGTGCCAGCGCCCTGGGAAACACCATATATTTT
.	TRBV2	.	TRBJ1-6	CASRRSGGAESPLHF	TGTGCCAGCCGCAGATCGGGGGGAGCGGAATCACCCCTCCACTTT
.	TRBV19	.	TRBJ2-3	CASSIVGTRTDTQYF	TGTGCCAGTAGTATAGTCGGCACCCGCACAGATACGCAGTATTTT
.	TRBV5-1	.	TRBJ2-7	CASSLVVGDYEQYF	TGCGCCAGCAGCTTGGTTGTAGGGGACTACGAGCAGTACTTC
.	TRBV23-1	TRBD1	TRBJ1-5	CASRRGQGNQPQHF	TGCGCCAGCAGAAGGGGGCAGGGCAATCAGCCCCAGCATTTT
few	TRBV4-2	TRBD2	TRBJ2-7	CASSQGLAGAYEQYF	TGTGCCAGCAGCCAAGGACTAGCGGGGGCCTACGAGCAGTACTTC
.	TRBV18	.	TRBJ2-3	CASSPLGSTDTQYF	TGTGCCAGCTCACCCCTAGGGAGCACAGATACGCAGTATTTT
.	TRBV2	TRBD2	TRBJ2-7	CASSRTSGYTSYEQYF	TGTGCCAGCAGCCGGACTAGCGGGTATACCTCCTACGAGCAGTACTTC
.	TRBV4-1	.	TRBJ1-1	CASSPSVAANTEAFF	TGCGCCAGCAGCCCCAGTGTGGCTGCCAACACTGAAGCTTTCTTT
.	TRBV9	.	TRBJ2-3	CASSVASTDTQYF	TGTGCCAGCAGCGTAGCGTCCACAGATACGCAGTATTTT
once	TRBV27	TRBD1	TRBJ1-6	CASSLPGTAYNSPLHF	TGTGCCAGCAGTTTACCCGGGACAGCTTATAATTCACCCCTCCACTTT
.	TRBV5-1	.	TRBJ2-3	CASSFDRPTDTQYF	TGCGCCAGCAGCTTCGACAGACCGACAGACACGCAGTATTTT
.	TRBV6-1	.	TRBJ1-1	CASRRLMNTEAFF	TGTGCCAGCCGGCGGCTCATGAACACTGAAGCTTTCTTT
.	TRBV29-1	.	TRBJ1-5	CSVSNGGGNQPQHF	TGCAGCGTCTCCAACGGTGGGGGCAATCAGCCCCAGCATTTT
.	TRBV6-1	.	TRBJ1-1	CASREPTYHTEAFF	TGTGCCAGCAGGGAGCCTACCTACCACACTGAAGCTTTCTTT
.	TRBV18	.	TRBJ2-7	CASSPMSGDYEQYF	TGTGCCAGCTCACCGATGTCCGGGGACTACGAGCAGTACTTC
.	TRBV19	.	TRBJ1-5	CASSPWGATNQPQHF	TGTGCCAGTAGTCCTTGGGGGGCCACCAATCAGCCCCAGCATTTT
.	TRBV7-9	TRBD2	TRBJ2-3	CASSWTSGRFTDTQYF	TGTGCCAGCAGCTGGACTAGCGGGAGATTCACAGATACGCAGTATTTT
few	TRBV6-6	.	TRBJ2-1	CASSYSRGYNEQFF	TGTGCCAGCAGTTACTCGCGGGGTTACAATGAGCAGTTCTTC
.	TRBV21-1	.	TRBJ1-1	CASITALANRCTEAFF	TGTGCCAGCATTACCGCATTGGCCAATAGGTGCACTGAAGCTTTCTTT
.	TRBV2	TRBD1	TRBJ2-6	CASSGPPGQGVHSIGANVLTF	TGTGCCAGCAGTGGACCGCCGGGACAGGGGGTTCATAGCATTGGGGCCAACGTCCTGACTTTC
.	TRBV5-1	TRBD2	TRBJ2-7	CASSPGLAGGVDEQYF	TGCGCCAGCAGTCCGGGACTAGCGGGAGGGGTAGACGAGCAGTACTTC
few	TRBV6-1	.	TRBJ2-5	CASREETQYF	TGTGCCAGCAGGGAGGAGACCCAGTACTTC
.	TRBV19	.	TRBJ2-3	CASIGLGTDTQYF	TGTGCCAGTATCGGTCTGGGCACAGATACGCAGTATTTT
.	TRBV5-4	TRBD1	TRBJ1-5	CASSLQGSNQPQHF	TGTGCCAGCAGCTTACAGGGGAGCAATCAGCCCCAGCATTTT
.	TRBV6-1	.	TRBJ1-5	CASSPLQENQPQHF	TGTGCCAGCAGTCCCCTCCAGGAGAATCAGCCCCAGCATTTT
.	TRBV18	.	TRBJ2-3	CASSPLPAGGGTDTQYF	TGTGCCAGCTCACCCCTACCAGCTGGCGGAGGCACAGATACGCAGTATTTT
.	TRBV27	TRBD1	TRBJ1-2	CASTRQGAGGYTF	TGTGCCAGCACCCGACAGGGGGCGGGCGGCTACACCTTC
.	TRBV6-1	.	TRBJ1-2	CASTRSRNIPYGYTF	TGTGCCAGCACCAGATCAAGAAATATCCCCTACGGCTACACCTTC
.	TRBV4-2	.	TRBJ2-1	CASSRGPPGSNNEQFF	TGTGCCAGCAGCCGGGGGCCCCCCGGCAGCAACAATGAGCAGTTCTTC
.	TRBV5-1	.	TRBJ1-4	CASSLYPPRGVSEKLFF	TGCGCCAGCAGCTTGTATCCGCCAAGGGGGGTATCTGAAAAACTGTTTTTT
.	TRBV7-8	.	TRBJ2-7	CASSLAQGARDYEQYF	TGTGCCAGCAGCTTAGCCCAAGGTGCGCGGGACTACGAGCAGTACTTC
.	TRBV27	TRBD1	TRBJ2-2	CASSLSLSTGFSGELFF	TGTGCCAGCAGTTTATCCCTATCGACAGGGTTCAGTGGGGAGCTGTTTTTT
few	TRBV5-8	.	TRBJ2-7	CASSLFSGISYEQYF	TGTGCCAGCAGCTTGTTCTCAGGGATCTCCTACGAGCAGTACTTC
.	TRBV2	TRBD1	TRBJ2-2	CASRDRGWAGELFF	TGTGCCAGCAGGGACAGGGGGTGGGCCGGGGAGCTGTTTTTT
.	TRBV14	.	TRBJ1-2	CASSHEAVANYGYTF	TGTGCCAGCAGCCACGAGGCTGTAGCTAACTATGGCTACACCTTC
.	TRBV10-1	TRBD1	TRBJ2-2	CASSVGTANTGELFF	TGCGCCAGCAGTGTGGGGACAGCGAACACCGGGGAGCTGTTTTTT
.	TRBV28	.	TRBJ1-2	CASSLSGGWGGYTF	TGTGCCAGCAGTTTATCTGGCGGGTGGGGTGGCTACACCTTC
few	TRBV6-4	TRBD2	TRBJ2-1	CASSVTSGSNNEQFF	TGTGCCAGCAGTGTAACTAGCGGGAGTAACAATGAGCAGTTCTTC
.	TRBV29-1	.	TRBJ1-1	CSVVGTEAFF	TGCAGCGTTGTGGGCACTGAAGCTTTCTTT
.	TRBV4-1	TRBD1	TRBJ1-2	CASSQELTGTVYGYTF	TGCGCCAGCAGCCAAGAACTAACCGGGACAGTCTATGGCTACACCTTC